This note documents a single T cell receptor beta chain sequence. The antigen is undetermined. At one end, the junction sequence differs from germline, possibly due to a read error. This record comes from a study of cytomegalovirus exposure and HLA in healthy donors. Study-level background: An earlier analysis found fewer than 140 million unique TCR beta sequences from about 190 million T cells.

Use of 60 Vbeta and 13 Jbeta primers characterized the PCR. This table comes from immunoSEQ multiplex PCR, and its TCRdb copy is limited to in-frame clones, with some not included. The sample consists of roughly 140,000 clones, 78% of them appearing once. The germline V gene encodes CDR1 LNHNV and CDR2 YYDKDF (reference sequence). The CDR3 is 15 amino acids. Whole-study results and caveats: Solely CMV serostatus was available to characterize immune exposure. Associated with HLA alleles at 0.05 false discovery rate in a later analysis were about 17,000 TCR beta sequences. Evidence from a later analysis indicated that most CMV-associated TCR beta chains looked HLA-restricted.

This receptor was identified in a female donor in good health and CMV-seronegative. The chain carries TRBV15 and TRBJ1-2; D call uncertain. Sequencing was performed on PBMCs. CDR3 amino acids: CATSSLTTRTYGYPF. The CDR3, as DNA: TGTGCCACCAGCAGTCTAACGACACGCACCTATGGCTACCCCTTC.